Listed below are T cell receptor beta chains from one sample, sequenced in a study of blood T cells in healthy people across ages. In TCRdb, the 5' RACE reads were re-called with MiXCR into one record per CDR3 protein. The table includes around 1,900,000 distinct CDR3 sequences, 30% to 40% detected once. What was sequenced was blood. Receptors originate from a human donor in good health. CDR3s include the opening cysteine and the closing phenylalanine or tryptophan. The D gene is left open where the match is weak. Clone size is shown for a subset of rows, as once, few, many or a class of expanded clone.

V gene,J gene,clone size,D gene,CDR3 DNA,CDR3 protein
TRBV5-6,TRBJ2-5,NA,NA,TGTGCCAGCAGCTTGAAATTTGGAGGCGTAGGGTACTTC,CASSLKFGGVGYF
TRBV20-1,TRBJ2-7,NA,TRBD2,TGCAGTGCTCATAAAGCGGGGGGGCCGGGCGAGCAGTACTTC,CSAHKAGGPGEQYF
TRBV11-1,TRBJ1-1,NA,NA,TGTGCCAGCAGCTTAGAGTACATGGACACTGAAGCTTTCTTT,CASSLEYMDTEAFF
TRBV7-6,TRBJ2-3,NA,NA,TGTGCCAGCAGTCGCCATAGCACAGATACGCAGTATTTT,CASSRHSTDTQYF
TRBV7-2,TRBJ1-4,few,NA,TGTGCCAGCAGCTTGACAAGGGCGTTAGGTGAAAAACTGTTTTTT,CASSLTRALGEKLFF
TRBV28,TRBJ1-5,NA,TRBD1,TGTGCCAACCAGGGGGCGAATCAGCCCCAGCATTTT,CANQGANQPQHF
TRBV4-1,TRBJ2-5,few,NA,TGCGCCAGCAGCCAAGTGGGGGACGGGGCTGCGAGAGAGCAGTACTTC,CASSQVGDGAAREQYF
TRBV5-1,TRBJ1-1,NA,NA,TGCGCCAGCAGCTTGGCTGCCAGGGGCTTGGGGGCTTTCTTT,CASSLAARGLGAFF
TRBV10-3,TRBJ2-3,NA,NA,TGTGCCATCAGTGAGGGAATAGCGGACACAGATACGCAGTATTTT,CAISEGIADTDTQYF
TRBV20-1,TRBJ2-3,few,NA,TGCAGTGCTAGAGAGTGGGAGACAGATACGCAGTATTTT,CSAREWETDTQYF
TRBV5-5,TRBJ2-1,few,TRBD1,TGTGCCAGCAGCCCGACAGGGATCGGGGAGCAGTTCTTC,CASSPTGIGEQFF
TRBV28,TRBJ1-2,NA,NA,TGTGCCAGCGGGGGGTTTAGGGATGGCTACACCTTC,CASGGFRDGYTF
TRBV28,TRBJ1-5,NA,NA,TGTGCCAGCAGTCCGCTGACAGTCGTCAATCAGCCCCAGCATTTT,CASSPLTVVNQPQHF
TRBV10-3,TRBJ2-5,few,NA,TGTGCCATCAGCCGGGACACCGCTAATCCCCAGTACTTC,CAISRDTANPQYF
TRBV10-3,TRBJ2-1,few,NA,TGTGCCATCAGCTCCGATCCGGGTGAGCAGTTCTTC,CAISSDPGEQFF
TRBV2,TRBJ2-2,NA,TRBD2,TGTGCCAGCAGTGAACGGACTAGCTCTTCCGGGGAGCTGTTTTTT,CASSERTSSSGELFF
TRBV7-9,TRBJ2-1,few,NA,TGTGCCAGCAGCTTAAACGGGGGGCACTACAATGAGCAGTTCTTC,CASSLNGGHYNEQFF
TRBV6-2/TRBV6-3,TRBJ2-1,NA,NA,TGTGCCAGCACTAAGAGTTACTTCAATGAGCAGTTCTTC,CASTKSYFNEQFF
TRBV20-1,TRBJ2-1,NA,NA,TGCAGTGCTAGAGCGGGTTTCGTGGTAAATGAGCAGTTCTTC,CSARAGFVVNEQFF
TRBV6-6,TRBJ1-5,NA,TRBD1,TGTGCCAGCAGTCCCGGGACAGCACTATATAGCAATCAGCCCCAGCATTTT,CASSPGTALYSNQPQHF
TRBV18,TRBJ2-7,few,NA,TGTGCCAGCTCATCAGGAACCCCCAGCTCCTACGAGCAGTACTTC,CASSSGTPSSYEQYF
TRBV12-3/TRBV12-4,TRBJ1-1,NA,NA,TGTGCCAGCAGTCGTGGGGGGAGTACTGAAGCTTTCTTT,CASSRGGSTEAFF
TRBV4-1,TRBJ1-4,NA,NA,TGCGCCAGCAGCCAAGGTGGTACAGGGTATGATGAAAAACTGTTTTTT,CASSQGGTGYDEKLFF
TRBV29-1,TRBJ2-7,NA,TRBD1,TGCAGCGTTGAAGGGGGACAGGGGGTTCCCTACGAGCAGTACTTC,CSVEGGQGVPYEQYF